A selection of T cell receptor beta chains follows, all from one sample in a study of cytomegalovirus exposure and HLA in healthy donors. TCRdb's copy holds only in-frame clones and misses some; the assay was immunoSEQ multiplex PCR. This table holds approximately 190,000 clones, more than 65% found once. Material for sequencing was PBMCs. The receptors here all came from a woman under 40 in good health and CMV-seronegative. The CDR3 runs from the conserved cysteine through the conserved F or W. A D gene is named only where the DNA matches it firmly. Size tells how often a clone was seen (once, few, many) or the class of an expanded clone, and some rows leave it out.

TRBV6-1	-	14	TRBJ2-7	-	TGTGCCAGCAGCTGGGACAGCCCCGGAGGGGAGCAGTACTTC	CASSWDSPGGEQYF
TRBV11-3	TRBD1	15	TRBJ2-2	-	TGTGCCAGCAGCCTCACAGGGGATGGCACCGGGGAGCTGTTTTTT	CASSLTGDGTGELFF
TRBV9	-	14	TRBJ1-2	few	TGTGCCAGCAGCGAGAGCTTACAGAACTATGGCTACACCTTC	CASSESLQNYGYTF
TRBV5-4	-	15	TRBJ1-1	-	TGTGCCAGCAGCTTGCATCAGGGGAGCAGGACTGAAGCTTTCTTT	CASSLHQGSRTEAFF
TRBV27	-	14	TRBJ1-1	few	TGTGCCAGCAGTTTATCGGGACACCCAACCGAAGCTTTCTTT	CASSLSGHPTEAFF
TRBV18	-	14	TRBJ2-7	-	TGTGCCAGCTCCCGGAGGTTCGTTGGGGACGAGCAGTACTTC	CASSRRFVGDEQYF
TRBV6-5	TRBD2	15	TRBJ2-5	-	TGTGCCAGCAGTTACGCAGGACTAGTCGGCGAGACCCAGTACTTC	CASSYAGLVGETQYF
TRBV9	TRBD1	17	TRBJ1-2	-	TGTGCCAGCAGCGTAACCGCCACCCCTACAGGGGCTTATGGCTACACCTTC	CASSVTATPTGAYGYTF
TRBV4-3	-	15	TRBJ2-1	few	TGCGCCAGCAGCCAAGACCTCACTGGTAACAATGAGCAGTTCTTC	CASSQDLTGNNEQFF
TRBV7-3	TRBD2	16	TRBJ2-1	-	TGTGCCAGCAGCTTCGAGGCTAGCGGCTCCTACAATGAGCAGTTCTTC	CASSFEASGSYNEQFF
TRBV19	-	14	TRBJ2-5	-	TGTGCCAGTAGTATGGCCACAGGACGGGAGACCCAGTACTTC	CASSMATGRETQYF
TRBV19	-	14	TRBJ2-7	once	TGTGCCAGTAGTATTTCTTACAGGGACTACGAGCAGTACTTC	CASSISYRDYEQYF
TRBV5-4	-	16	TRBJ2-5	-	TGTGCCAGCAGCCGGTGGGTTGGCGGCACCCAAGAGACCCAGTACTTC	CASSRWVGGTQETQYF
TRBV15	TRBD2	20	TRBJ2-3	-	TGTGCCACCAGCAGAGAGAAGATGACTAGCGGGAGGCCAAGTTTGGATACGCAGTATTTT	CATSREKMTSGRPSLDTQYF
TRBV5-4	-	17	TRBJ2-2	-	TGTGCCAGCAGCTTGGCGATCTGGACAGACTACACCGGGGAGCTGTTTTTT	CASSLAIWTDYTGELFF
TRBV2	TRBD1	13	TRBJ1-5	-	TGTGCCAGCAGCGACAGGGGAAATCAGCCCCAGCATTTT	CASSDRGNQPQHF
TRBV5-1	TRBD2	18	TRBJ2-6	few	TGCGCCAGCAGCCCGGGAGGAATATGGGTTTCTGGGGCCAACGTCCTGACTTTC	CASSPGGIWVSGANVLTF
TRBV7-3	TRBD2	15	TRBJ2-1	-	TGTGCCAGCAGCTTAAGTAGCGGGGCAAACAATGAGCAGTTCTTC	CASSLSSGANNEQFF
TRBV6-1	TRBD1	15	TRBJ1-4	once	TGTGCCAGCAGTGGGGGACAGTGGTTGAATGAAAAACTGTTTTTT	CASSGGQWLNEKLFF
TRBV5-4	-	12	TRBJ2-7	-	TGTGCCAGCAGCTTGGTCATGGGGCAGCAGTACTTC	CASSLVMGQQYF
TRBV27	TRBD1	17	TRBJ2-7	-	TGTGCCAGCAGTGACCGCCCCGGGACAGGGACCCCCCGTGAGCAGTACTTC	CASSDRPGTGTPREQYF
TRBV19	TRBD1	14	TRBJ1-1	-	TGTGCCAGTAGTTATCCAGGGGGAAGCACTGAAGCTTTCTTT	CASSYPGGSTEAFF
TRBV4-3	-	18	TRBJ1-2	-	TGCGCCAGCAGCCAAGACTTGTACGGAGGGCAGCAGGTTTATGGCTACACCTTC	CASSQDLYGGQQVYGYTF
TRBV6-1	TRBD1	14	TRBJ1-2	-	TGTGCCAGCAGTGATGGGGACAGGGGGCATCGCTACACCTTC	CASSDGDRGHRYTF
TRBV21-1	-	16	TRBJ1-4	-	TGTGCCAGCAGTCGACAGGGAAGAGGGGTTAATGAAAAACTGTTTTTT	CASSRQGRGVNEKLFF
TRBV11-2	TRBD1	15	TRBJ2-7	-	TGTGCCAGCAGCTTGAGAGGACAGGTAGCTGCAGAGCAGTACTTC	CASSLRGQVAAEQYF
TRBV10-3	-	15	TRBJ2-1	-	TGTGCCATCAGTGAGTCGAATGCTCTAGACGATGAGCAGTTCTTC	CAISESNALDDEQFF
TRBV7-8	TRBD2	16	TRBJ2-7	-	TGTGCCAGCAGCTTGCTAGGACTAGCGGAGTCCTACGAGCAGTACTTC	CASSLLGLAESYEQYF
TRBV2	TRBD2	19	TRBJ2-2	once	TGTGCCAGCAGTGAAAGACTAGCGGGGGGGGTCCTCGACACCGGGGAGCTGTTTTTT	CASSERLAGGVLDTGELFF
TRBV14	-	13	TRBJ2-1	-	TGTGCCAGCAGCCAAGGGCTAGCAGGAAAGCAGTTCTTC	CASSQGLAGKQFF
TRBV18	TRBD1	15	TRBJ1-2	-	TGTGCCAGCTCACCATTAGACAGGGTCGATCTTGGCTACACCTTC	CASSPLDRVDLGYTF
TRBV4-1	-	14	TRBJ2-7	-	TGCGCCAGCAGCCAAGGGATCGGGGCCTACGAGCAGTACTTC	CASSQGIGAYEQYF
TRBV7-6	-	14	TRBJ2-1	-	TGTGCCAGCAGCCCACCGGGACTGAACAATGAGCAGTTCTTC	CASSPPGLNNEQFF
TRBV6-5	TRBD2	15	TRBJ2-7	-	TGTGCCAGCAGTTACTCGGGAGGGGCAGCTTACGAGCAGTACTTC	CASSYSGGAAYEQYF
TRBV30	-	13	TRBJ2-1	-	TGTGCCCAATCCGGGACTCACTACAATGAGCAGTTCTTC	CAQSGTHYNEQFF
TRBV11-2	TRBD1	18	TRBJ2-1	-	TGTGCCAGCAGCTTAGGGACGGTCGGGACAGGGGGAGTTAATGAGCAGTTCTTC	CASSLGTVGTGGVNEQFF
TRBV5-4	-	14	TRBJ1-2	-	TGTGCCAGCAGCTTGGTTGGCTCTAACTATGGCTACACCTTC	CASSLVGSNYGYTF
TRBV25-1	-	13	TRBJ2-5	-	TGTGCCAGCCGGGCGCGGGCCGCAGAGACCCAGTACTTC	CASRARAAETQYF
TRBV29-1	-	11	TRBJ1-2	-	TGCAGCGTTGAGGGCAGCTATGGCTACACCTTC	CSVEGSYGYTF
TRBV7-3	-	16	TRBJ1-1	few	TGTGCCAGCAGCCTGTCAGGTGGACATCCGAACACTGAAGCTTTCTTT	CASSLSGGHPNTEAFF
TRBV12-5	-	16	TRBJ1-2	-	TGTGCTAGTGGTTTGTCTGTCACCCTTACCACTGGTGGCTACACCTTC	CASGLSVTLTTGGYTF
TRBV19	-	15	TRBJ2-2	few	TGTGCCAGTAGTACCAGACAGCCGAACACCGGGGAGCTGTTTTTT	CASSTRQPNTGELFF
TRBV12-5	-	16	TRBJ2-6	-	TGTGCTAGTGGTTTGGCCACGGGGGAGAGGGCCAACGTCCTGACTTTC	CASGLATGERANVLTF
TRBV29-1	-	14	TRBJ1-2	-	TGCAGCGTCGGACAGAAGACTTCTAACTATGGCTACACCTTC	CSVGQKTSNYGYTF
TRBV9	TRBD1	14	TRBJ2-4	-	TGTGCCAGCAGCCCGACAGGGGCAGAAAACATTCAGTACTTC	CASSPTGAENIQYF
TRBV4-1	TRBD2	15	TRBJ2-1	-	TGCGCCAGCAGCCCATGGGCCGGGACTAGTTCTGAGCAGTTCTTC	CASSPWAGTSSEQFF
TRBV2	-	15	TRBJ1-3	-	TGTGCCAGCGGGAAACTAGGAGTGAGGGGAAACACCATATATTTT	CASGKLGVRGNTIYF
TRBV5-1	TRBD2	18	TRBJ2-1	once	TGCGCCAGCAGCTTGGAGGGCGGACTAGCGGGAGAAAACAATGAGCAGTTCTTC	CASSLEGGLAGENNEQFF
TRBV7-2	-	16	TRBJ2-3	-	TGTGCCAGCAGTTTATATTGGTGGGGACTGGGGGATACGCAGTATTTT	CASSLYWWGLGDTQYF
TRBV7-3	-	13	TRBJ2-3	-	TGTGCCAGCAGCTTAGGAGAGGCAGATACGCAGTATTTT	CASSLGEADTQYF
TRBV29-1	TRBD2	16	TRBJ2-3	-	TGCAGCGTTGAAGACTTTCTGGCGGGAGGAGGTTATACGCAGTATTTT	CSVEDFLAGGGYTQYF